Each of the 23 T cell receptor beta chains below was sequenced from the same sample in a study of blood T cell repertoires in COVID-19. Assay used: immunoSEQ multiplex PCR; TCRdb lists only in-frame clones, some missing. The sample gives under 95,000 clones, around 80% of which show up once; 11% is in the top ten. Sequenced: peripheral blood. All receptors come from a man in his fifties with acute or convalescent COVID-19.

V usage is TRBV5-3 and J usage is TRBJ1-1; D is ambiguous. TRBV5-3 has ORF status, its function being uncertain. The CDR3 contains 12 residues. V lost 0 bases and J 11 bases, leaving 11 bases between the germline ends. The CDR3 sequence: CARSLAAGRAFF. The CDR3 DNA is TGTGCCAGAAGCTTGGCCGCGGGTAGGGCTTTCTTT.

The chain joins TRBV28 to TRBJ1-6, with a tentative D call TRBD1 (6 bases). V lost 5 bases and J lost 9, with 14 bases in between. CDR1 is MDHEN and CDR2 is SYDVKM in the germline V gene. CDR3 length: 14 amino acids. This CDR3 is CASSTGLDLSPLHF. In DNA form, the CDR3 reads TGTGCCAGCAGTACAGGGTTAGATCTTTCACCCCTCCACTTT.

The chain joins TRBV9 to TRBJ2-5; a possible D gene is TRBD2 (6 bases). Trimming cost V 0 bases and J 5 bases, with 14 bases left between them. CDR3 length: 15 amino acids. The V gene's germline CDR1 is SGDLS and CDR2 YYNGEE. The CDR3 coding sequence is TGTGCCAGCAGCGTAGCTACGGGGGTTTCTGAGACCCAGTACTTC. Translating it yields CASSVATGVSETQYF.

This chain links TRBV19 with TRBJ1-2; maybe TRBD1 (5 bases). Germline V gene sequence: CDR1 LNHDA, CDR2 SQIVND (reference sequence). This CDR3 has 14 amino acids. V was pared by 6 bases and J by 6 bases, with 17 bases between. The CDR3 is CASSRETGRDGYTF. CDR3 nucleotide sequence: TGTGCCAGTAGCAGGGAGACGGGGAGGGATGGCTACACCTTC.

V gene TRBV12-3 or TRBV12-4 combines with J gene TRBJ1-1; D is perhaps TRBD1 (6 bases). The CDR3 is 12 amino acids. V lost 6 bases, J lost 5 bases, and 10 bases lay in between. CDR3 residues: CASSARGTEAFF. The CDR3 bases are TGTGCCAGCAGCGCCAGGGGAACTGAAGCTTTCTTT.

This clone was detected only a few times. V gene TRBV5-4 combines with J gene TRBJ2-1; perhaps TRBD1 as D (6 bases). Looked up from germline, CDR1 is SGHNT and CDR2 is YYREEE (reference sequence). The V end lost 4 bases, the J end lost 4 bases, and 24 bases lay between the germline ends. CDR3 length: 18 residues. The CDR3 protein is CASSPALLGTSAYNEQFF. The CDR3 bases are TGTGCCAGCAGCCCGGCGTTGCTTGGGACAAGTGCTTACAATGAGCAGTTCTTC.

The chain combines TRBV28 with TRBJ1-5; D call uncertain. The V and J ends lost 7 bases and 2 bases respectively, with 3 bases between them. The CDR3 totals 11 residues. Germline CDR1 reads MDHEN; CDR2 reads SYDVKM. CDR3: CASTGNQPQHF. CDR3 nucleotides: TGTGCCAGCACCGGCAATCAGCCCCAGCATTTT.

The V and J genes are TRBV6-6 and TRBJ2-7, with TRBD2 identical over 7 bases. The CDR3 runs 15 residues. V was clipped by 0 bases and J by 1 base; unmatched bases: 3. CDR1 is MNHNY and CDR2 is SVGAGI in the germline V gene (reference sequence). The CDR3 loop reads CASSYSAGLSYEQYF. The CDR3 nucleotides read TGTGCCAGCAGTTACTCGGCGGGACTATCCTACGAGCAGTACTTC.

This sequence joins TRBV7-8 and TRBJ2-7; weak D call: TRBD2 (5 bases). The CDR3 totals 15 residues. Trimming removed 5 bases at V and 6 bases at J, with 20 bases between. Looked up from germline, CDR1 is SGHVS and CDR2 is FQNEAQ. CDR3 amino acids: CASSAPREDAGEQYF. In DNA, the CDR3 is TGTGCCAGCAGCGCACCAAGAGAAGACGCGGGCGAGCAGTACTTC. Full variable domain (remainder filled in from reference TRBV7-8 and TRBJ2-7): GAGVSQSPRYKVAKRGQDVALRCDPISGHVSLFWYQQALGQGPEFLTYFQNEAQLDKSGLPSDRFFAERPEGSVSTLKIQRTQQEDSAVYLCASSAPREDAGEQYFGPGTRLTVT.

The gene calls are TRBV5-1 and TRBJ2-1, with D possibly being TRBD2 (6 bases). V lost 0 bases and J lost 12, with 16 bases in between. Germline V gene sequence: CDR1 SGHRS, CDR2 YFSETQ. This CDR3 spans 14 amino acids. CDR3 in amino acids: CASSLGLVVGLQFF. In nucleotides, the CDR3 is TGCGCCAGCAGCTTGGGACTAGTGGTAGGATTGCAGTTCTTC.

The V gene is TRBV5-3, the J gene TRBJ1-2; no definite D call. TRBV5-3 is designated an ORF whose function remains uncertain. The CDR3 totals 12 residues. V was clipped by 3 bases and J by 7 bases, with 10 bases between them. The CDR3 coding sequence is TGTGCCAGAAGCTGGGGAGGTCCTGGCTACACCTTC. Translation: CARSWGGPGYTF.

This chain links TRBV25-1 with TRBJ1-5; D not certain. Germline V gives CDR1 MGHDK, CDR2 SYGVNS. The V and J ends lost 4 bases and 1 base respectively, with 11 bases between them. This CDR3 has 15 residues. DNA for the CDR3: TGTGCCAGCAGTGGGGGAGTCGCGAGCAATCAGCCCCAGCATTTT. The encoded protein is CASSGGVASNQPQHF. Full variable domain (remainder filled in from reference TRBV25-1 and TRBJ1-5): EADIYQTPRYLVIGTGKKITLECSQTMGHDKMYWYQQDPGMELHLIHYSYGVNSTEKGDLSSESTVSRIRTEHFPLTLESARPSHTSQYLCASSGGVASNQPQHFGDGTRLSIL.

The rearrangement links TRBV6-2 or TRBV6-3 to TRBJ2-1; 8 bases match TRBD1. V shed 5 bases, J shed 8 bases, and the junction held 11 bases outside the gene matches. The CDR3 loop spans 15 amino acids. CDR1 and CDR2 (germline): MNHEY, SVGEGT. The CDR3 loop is CASSPRDRLRDEQFF. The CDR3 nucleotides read TGTGCCAGCAGTCCCCGGGACAGGCTACGGGATGAGCAGTTCTTC.

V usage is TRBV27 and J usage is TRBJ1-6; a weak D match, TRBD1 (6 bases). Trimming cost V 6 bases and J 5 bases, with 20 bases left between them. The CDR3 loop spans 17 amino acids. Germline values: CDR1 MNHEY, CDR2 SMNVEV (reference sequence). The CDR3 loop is CASSPTGDRPHNSPLHF. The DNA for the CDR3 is TGTGCCAGCAGCCCGACCGGCGACAGGCCGCATAATTCACCCCTCCACTTT.

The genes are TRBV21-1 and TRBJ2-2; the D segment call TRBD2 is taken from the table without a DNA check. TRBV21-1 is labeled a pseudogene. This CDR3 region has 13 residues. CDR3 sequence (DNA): TGTGCCAGCACCAAGCGCCGAACCGGGGAGCTGTTTTTT. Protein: CASTKRRTGELFF.

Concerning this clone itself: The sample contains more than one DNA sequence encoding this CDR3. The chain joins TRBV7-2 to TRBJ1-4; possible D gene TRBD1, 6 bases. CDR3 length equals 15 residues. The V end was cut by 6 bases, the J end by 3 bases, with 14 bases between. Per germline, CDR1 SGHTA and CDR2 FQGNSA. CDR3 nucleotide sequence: TGTGCCAGCAGGCCGACAGGATCGGCTAATGAAAAACTGTTTTTT. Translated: CASRPTGSANEKLFF. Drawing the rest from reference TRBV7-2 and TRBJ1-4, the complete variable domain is GAGVSQSPSNKVTEKGKDVELRCDPISGHTALYWYRQSLGQGLEFLIYFQGNSAPDKSGLPSDRFSAERTGGSVSTLTIQRTQQEDSAVYLCASRPTGSANEKLFFGSGTQLSVL.

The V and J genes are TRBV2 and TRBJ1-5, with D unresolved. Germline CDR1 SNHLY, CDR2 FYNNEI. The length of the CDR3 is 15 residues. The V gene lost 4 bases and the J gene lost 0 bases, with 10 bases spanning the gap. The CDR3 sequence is CASSAFTDSNQPQHF. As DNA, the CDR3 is TGTGCCAGCAGTGCTTTCACAGATAGCAATCAGCCCCAGCATTTT.

CDR3 protein: CATSRDGSSGETQYF. CDR3 in DNA: TGTGCCACCAGCAGAGATGGGTCTAGCGGAGAGACCCAGTACTTC. The chain couples TRBV15 to TRBJ2-5; 7 bases align to TRBD2. V gave up 0 bases and J gave up 4 bases; unmatched junction bases: 5. The CDR3 length is 15 residues. In germline, CDR1 is LNHNV, CDR2 YYDKDF (reference sequence).

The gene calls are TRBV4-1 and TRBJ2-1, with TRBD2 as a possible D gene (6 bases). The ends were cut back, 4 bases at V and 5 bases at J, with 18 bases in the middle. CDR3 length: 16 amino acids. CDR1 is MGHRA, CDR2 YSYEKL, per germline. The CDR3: CASSRPRDSPHNEQFF. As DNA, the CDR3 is TGCGCCAGCAGCCGCCCCCGGGACTCACCCCACAATGAGCAGTTCTTC.

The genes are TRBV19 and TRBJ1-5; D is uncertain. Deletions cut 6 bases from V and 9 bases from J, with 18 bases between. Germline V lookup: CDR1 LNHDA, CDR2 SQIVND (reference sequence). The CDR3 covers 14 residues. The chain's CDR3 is CASSLSHTATPQHF. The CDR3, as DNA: TGTGCCAGTAGCCTCAGTCACACCGCCACGCCCCAGCATTTT.

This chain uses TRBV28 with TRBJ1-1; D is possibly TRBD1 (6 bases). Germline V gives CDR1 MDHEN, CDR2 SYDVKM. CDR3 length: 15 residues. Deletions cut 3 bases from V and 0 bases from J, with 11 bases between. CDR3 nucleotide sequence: TGTGCCAGCAGTTTGTGGGGGCAAGTGAACACTGAAGCTTTCTTT. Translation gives CASSLWGQVNTEAFF. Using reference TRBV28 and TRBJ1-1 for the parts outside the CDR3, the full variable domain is DVKVTQSSRYLVKRTGEKVFLECVQDMDHENMFWYRQDPGLGLRLIYFSYDVKMKEKGDIPEGYSVSREKKERFSLILESASTNQTSMYLCASSLWGQVNTEAFFGQGTRLTVV.

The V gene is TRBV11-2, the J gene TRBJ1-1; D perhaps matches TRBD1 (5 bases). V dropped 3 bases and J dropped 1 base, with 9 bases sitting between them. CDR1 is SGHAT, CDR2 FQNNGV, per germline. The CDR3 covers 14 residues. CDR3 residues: CASSLVTENTEAFF. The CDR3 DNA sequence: TGTGCCAGCAGCTTGGTGACAGAGAACACTGAAGCTTTCTTT. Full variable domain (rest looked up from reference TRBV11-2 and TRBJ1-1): EAGVAQSPRYKIIEKRQSVAFWCNPISGHATLYWYQQILGQGPKLLIQFQNNGVVDDSQLPKDRFSAERLKGVDSTLKIQPAKLEDSAVYLCASSLVTENTEAFFGQGTRLTVV.

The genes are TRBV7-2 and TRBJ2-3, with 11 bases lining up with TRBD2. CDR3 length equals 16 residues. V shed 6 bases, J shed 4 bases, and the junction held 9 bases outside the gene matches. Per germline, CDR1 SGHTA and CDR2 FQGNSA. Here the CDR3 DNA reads TGTGCCAGCAGTTATAGTAGCGGGGGGGAGGCAGATACGCAGTATTTT. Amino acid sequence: CASSYSSGGEADTQYF. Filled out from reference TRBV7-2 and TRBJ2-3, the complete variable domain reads GAGVSQSPSNKVTEKGKDVELRCDPISGHTALYWYRQSLGQGLEFLIYFQGNSAPDKSGLPSDRFSAERTGGSVSTLTIQRTQQEDSAVYLCASSYSSGGEADTQYFGPGTRLTVL.